What follows is one TCR beta chain and its context. This CDR3 is 16 amino acids long. V was cut by 5 bases and J by 1 base, with 19 bases left in between. Germline CDR1 and CDR2: SQVTM and ANQGSEA. This sample was taken from a study of blood T cell repertoires in COVID-19. Study summary: Researchers got acute and convalescent COVID-19 samples from the United States, Italy and Spain.

Study members were between roughly 18 and 100 years old and lived in 24 US regions. Membership in each cohort depended on participant-reported clinical history. Authors' data handling: Cell counts per sample came from amplifying reference gene primers. Sequencing was performed with immunoSEQ multiplex PCR; in TCRdb, only in-frame clones are kept and a portion is missing. V and J calls and clone size are copied from that table; D and trimming were computed from the DNA. This sample yields roughly 170,000 clones, of which roughly 84% are seen a single time; less than 20% belongs to the top ten. This chain connects TRBV29-1 to TRBJ2-3; D might be TRBD2 (6 bases). This receptor was obtained from a man in his sixties who had recovered from COVID-19. The specimen was PBMCs or T cells enriched from blood (not recorded which). CDR3 bases: TGCAGCGTTCCCGAGGGGACTCCTGGGGGCACAGATACGCAGTATTTT. This translates into CSVPEGTPGGTDTQYF.